The rows below give T cell receptor beta chains drawn from one sample of a study of post-analysis software for immune sequencing data. TCRdb reprocessed the PCR reads via MiXCR and lists one record per CDR3 protein. This table has roughly 670,000 distinct CDR3 sequences, 55% to 60% appearing once. The specimen sequenced was blood. The source of these receptors is a girl aged 2 to 9 with multiple sclerosis. Each CDR3 is given with its conserved first and last residue. A D gene is named only where the DNA matches it firmly. Expanded clones get a size class; other rows say once, few or many, or leave the size out.

v_gene,len,d_gene,abundance,j_gene,CDR3aa,CDR3nt
TRBV20-1,14,TRBD1,-,TRBJ2-7,CSAGGQGSSYEQYF,TGCAGTGCTGGGGGACAGGGAAGCTCCTACGAGCAGTACTTC
TRBV15,16,TRBD1,-,TRBJ2-7,CATSGDRGQGAYEQYF,TGTGCCACCAGCGGAGATCGGGGACAGGGGGCCTACGAGCAGTACTTC
TRBV20-1,15,TRBD1,-,TRBJ2-1,CSAINRGTTYNEQFF,TGCAGTGCTATAAACAGGGGAACCACCTACAATGAGCAGTTCTTC
TRBV5-5,13,-,-,TRBJ2-5,CASSSQSQETQYF,TGTGCCAGCAGCTCACAAAGCCAAGAGACCCAGTACTTC
TRBV11-2,12,TRBD1,-,TRBJ2-1,CASSLEQGAKFF,TGTGCCAGCAGCCTAGAACAGGGGGCGAAGTTCTTC
TRBV14,14,-,-,TRBJ2-3,CASSQNGPTDTQYF,TGTGCCAGCAGCCAAAATGGCCCCACAGATACGCAGTATTTT
TRBV20-1,16,TRBD1,-,TRBJ2-1,CSVRQKTGSSYNEQFF,TGCAGTGTACGTCAGAAGACAGGGAGCTCCTACAATGAGCAGTTCTTC
TRBV2,12,-,few,TRBJ2-3,CASTRGADTQYF,TGTGCCAGCACCCGAGGGGCAGATACGCAGTATTTT
TRBV7-8,21,TRBD2,once,TRBJ2-1,CASSLGRGRGGPSATYNEQFF,TGTGCCAGCAGCTTAGGGAGAGGGCGGGGGGGCCCTTCCGCGACCTACAATGAGCAGTTCTTC
TRBV11-2,14,TRBD2,-,TRBJ2-7,CASSTAHPGGEQYF,TGTGCCAGCAGCACCGCCCACCCGGGAGGCGAGCAGTACTTC
TRBV5-1,14,-,few,TRBJ2-7,CASSPDSFTYEQYF,TGCGCCAGCAGCCCCGACAGTTTCACCTACGAGCAGTACTTC
TRBV6-1,12,-,-,TRBJ1-1,CASKRANTEAFF,TGTGCCAGCAAGCGAGCGAACACTGAAGCTTTCTTT
TRBV20-1,13,-,few,TRBJ2-1,CSASWTTYNEQFF,TGCAGTGCTAGTTGGACTACCTACAATGAGCAGTTCTTC
TRBV4-2,19,-,-,TRBJ1-3,CASSLQPRDGFSSGNTIYF,TGTGCCAGCAGCCTCCAGCCGCGGGACGGATTTAGCTCTGGAAACACCATATATTTT
TRBV4-1,17,TRBD1,-,TRBJ2-7,CASSQGEWRQGSYEQYF,TGCGCCAGCAGCCAAGGGGAGTGGAGACAGGGGTCCTACGAGCAGTACTTC
TRBV7-6,14,-,few,TRBJ2-1,CASSDPRTVNEQFF,TGTGCCAGCAGCGACCCCAGGACAGTTAATGAGCAGTTCTTC
TRBV6-1,17,-,-,TRBJ1-1,CASSGAPSTDGFTEAFF,TGTGCCAGCAGTGGGGCGCCCTCAACGGATGGATTCACTGAAGCTTTCTTT
TRBV7-2,16,TRBD2,-,TRBJ2-1,CASSLRGTSGSNEQFF,TGTGCCAGCAGCTTAAGGGGGACTAGCGGGTCAAATGAGCAGTTCTTC
TRBV10-3,16,-,many,TRBJ2-1,CAISTPVAVGYNEQFF,TGTGCCATCAGTACCCCGGTAGCCGTGGGGTACAATGAGCAGTTCTTC
TRBV20-1,16,TRBD1,-,TRBJ2-2,CSANAAGTANTGELFF,TGCAGTGCTAACGCAGCCGGGACAGCCAACACCGGGGAGCTGTTTTTT
TRBV6-2/TRBV6-3,12,-,-,TRBJ2-1,CASSVSRQEQFF,TGTGCCAGCTCTGTGAGCCGGCAGGAGCAGTTCTTC
TRBV5-1,14,-,-,TRBJ2-1,CASSWASPNNEQFF,TGCGCCAGCAGCTGGGCTAGCCCTAACAATGAGCAGTTCTTC